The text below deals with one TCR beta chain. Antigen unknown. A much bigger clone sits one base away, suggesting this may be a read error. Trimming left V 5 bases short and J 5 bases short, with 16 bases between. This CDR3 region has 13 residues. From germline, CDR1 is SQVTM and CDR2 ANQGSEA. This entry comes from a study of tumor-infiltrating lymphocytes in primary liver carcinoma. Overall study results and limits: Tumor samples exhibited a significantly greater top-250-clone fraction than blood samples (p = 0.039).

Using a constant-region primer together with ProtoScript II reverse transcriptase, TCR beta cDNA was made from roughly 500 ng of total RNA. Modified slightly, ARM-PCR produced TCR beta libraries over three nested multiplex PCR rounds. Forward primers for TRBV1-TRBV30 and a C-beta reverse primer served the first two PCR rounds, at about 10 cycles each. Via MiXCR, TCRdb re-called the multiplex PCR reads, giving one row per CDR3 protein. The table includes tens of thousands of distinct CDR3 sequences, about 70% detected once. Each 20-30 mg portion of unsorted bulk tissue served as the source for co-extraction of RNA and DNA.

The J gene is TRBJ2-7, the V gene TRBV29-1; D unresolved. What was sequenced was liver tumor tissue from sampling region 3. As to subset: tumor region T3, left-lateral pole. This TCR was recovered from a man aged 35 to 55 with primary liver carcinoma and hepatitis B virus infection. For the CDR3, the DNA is TGCAGCGTTTTTGACACCTCGGAAAACGAGCAGTACTTC. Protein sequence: CSVFDTSENEQYF.